This entry concerns a single TCR beta chain. This receptor's antigen is unknown. Within one base of it there is no much larger clone, and no base qualities were kept. This sample is part of a study of T cell responses to AZD1222 COVID-19 vaccine (dated by TCRdb to the early 2020s). Describing the broader study: AZD1222 recipients given second doses at about 4 weeks or at about 12 weeks were pooled, since spike-specific TCR depth and breadth were not found to differ between the two schedules. Trial participants were enrolled by age into subgroups of 18-55, 56-69 and 70-plus years, and about 150, 27 and 61 TCR-sequenced participants, respectively, were included in these subgroups. TCR sequencing covered fewer than 250 trial participants: about 210 given two doses of AZD1222 and about 26 given two doses of MenACWY control vaccine.

The CDR3 regions of human TCRbeta chains were subjected to immunosequencing. From the authors' description of their analysis: Repertoire TCRs were checked for matches against a reference library of SARS-CoV-2-specific TCRs that had been generated using the MIRA antigen-specificity platform. Breadth was defined as the fraction of unique TCRs that were SARS-CoV-2-associated, and depth was defined as the fraction of total T cells that were SARS-CoV-2-associated. Using the MIRA data, each spike-specific TCR was assigned both to the spike region to which the TCR was reactive and to a CD4 or CD8 class. Log10-transformed breadth and depth values were compared by one-way ANOVA with Sidak's multiple comparisons tests. TCRdb retrieved this table from immuneACCESS and kept in-frame rearrangements only. Not all clones are present; in checked studies, unresolved V genes account for under half, and no reason is known for the remainder. The D gene and trimming were derived from the DNA, and the V and J assignments and clone size from that table. Here the sample has some 150,000 clones; roughly 90% occur a single time. Approximately 5.4% of the sample is held by the ten biggest clonotypes.

What the research found in general, with its limitations: Reportedly, close to half of the unique spike-specific TCRs recognized epitopes lying outside the regions that are mutated in the B.1.351 and B.1.1.7 variants. Most participants were white British and females outnumbered males, and the authors suggested that clonal diversity may have been underestimated. Conclusions about previously exposed vaccinees are limited because only 5 or 6 AZD1222 recipients were SARS-CoV-2 seropositive at baseline. After two AZD1222 doses, both the breadth and the depth of spike-specific TCRs were significantly higher than at day 0 and than in MenACWY recipients. CD4 TCRs associated with the vaccine covered the entire spike protein, and the dominant responses were in regions 160-218 and 743-854. In the small 56-69-year group, the increase in depth fell short of significance, most likely because of low power. Because no samples from the day 14 peak response were available, repertoires could be characterized only after the peak T cell response.

Read against the paper, the sample's time point label means: baseline before first vaccination. The vaccinee samples were drawn from two UK trials, COV001 and COV002, one of which was a single-blind randomized controlled phase 2/3 trial testing AZD1222 (ChAdOx1 nCoV-19) in healthy adults. Trial participant PBMC samples were collected at day 0 and day 28 after the second dose for TCRbeta chain sequencing. V sheds 3 bases and J sheds 6 bases, leaving 18 bases between their ends. Per the germline V gene, MNHEY is the CDR1 and SVGAGI is the CDR2. The cysteine opens and the phenylalanine closes a CDR3 of 15 amino acids. Only CDR3 DNA remains: 45 bases, in frame from the first base.

This chain joins TRBV6-5 to TRBJ2-7; the D gene lacks a confident call. This receptor was obtained from an adult in good health. The specimen was peripheral blood, collected on day 0 of AZD1222 vaccination. The DNA reads as follows: TGTGCCAGCAGTTATACCCCCTTCATTGGGGTCGAGCAGTACTTC. Its translation reads: CASSYTPFIGVEQYF.